What follows are 13 T cell receptor beta chains derived from one specimen sequenced in a study of shared clonotypes between healthy human individuals (dated by TCRdb to between 2020 and 2021). Preparation of the library involved the immunoSEQ multiplex PCR assay. TCRdb carries this immuneACCESS record with in-frame sequences only. Its versions omit some clonotypes, under half of them owing to an unresolved V gene in the studies checked, with the rest unexplained. The sample records some 2,100,000 clones, roughly 91% of which are singletons. The ten largest clones take up approximately 1.7% of the sample. For the CD8 naive samples, CD45RO-negative cells were positively selected for CCR7, yielding a CD45RA+CCR7+ population from which TemRA cells were excluded. Sequencing was done on a sample of naive CD8+ T cells from PBMCs. What this sample's cell subset or site label stands for: CD45RA+CCR7+. Source of these receptors: a man younger than 30 in good health. Some clones in this sample may be carry-over from other donors' samples.

The chain is built from TRBV28 and TRBJ1-1; D might be TRBD1 (6 bases). Per germline, CDR1 MDHEN and CDR2 SYDVKM. V was shortened by 6 bases and J by 0 bases, with 14 bases between the two germline ends. There are 15 residues in the CDR3. For the CDR3, the DNA is TGTGCCAGCAGAAAGCCGGGACACGTGAACACTGAAGCTTTCTTT. Translated, it gives CASRKPGHVNTEAFF. The full variable domain, with the rest looked up from reference TRBV28 and TRBJ1-1, is DVKVTQSSRYLVKRTGEKVFLECVQDMDHENMFWYRQDPGLGLRLIYFSYDVKMKEKGDIPEGYSVSREKKERFSLILESASTNQTSMYLCASRKPGHVNTEAFFGQGTRLTVV.

This sequence joins TRBV28 and TRBJ1-1; D perhaps matches TRBD1 (5 bases). Germline lookup yields CDR1 MDHEN and CDR2 SYDVKM. The ends were cut back, 4 bases at V and 1 base at J, with 10 bases in the middle. CDR3 length: 14 residues. CDR3 residues: CASSYGHKNTEAFF. The CDR3 coding sequence is TGTGCCAGCAGTTACGGACATAAGAACACTGAAGCTTTCTTT.

The CDR3 DNA is TGTGCCAGCAGCGAACAGGGGCCCTACAATGAGCAGTTCTTC. Translation: CASSEQGPYNEQFF. The chain couples TRBV5-6 to TRBJ2-1; TRBD1 matches at 7 bases. This CDR3 is built from 14 residues. The germline CDR1 and CDR2 sequences are SGHDT and YYEEEE. Trimming took 4 bases from V and 2 from J; bases not matched to a gene: 3. Using reference TRBV5-6 and TRBJ2-1 for the parts outside the CDR3, the full variable domain is DAGVTQSPTHLIKTRGQQVTLRCSPKSGHDTVSWYQQALGQGPQFIFQYYEEEERQRGNFPDRFSGHQFPNYSSELNVNALLLGDSALYLCASSEQGPYNEQFFGPGTRLTVL.

This chain connects TRBV28 to TRBJ2-7, with D uncertain. Trimming cost V 4 bases and J 2 bases, with 15 bases left between them. This CDR3 is built from 15 residues. CDR1 MDHEN and CDR2 SYDVKM come from the germline V gene. The CDR3 DNA sequence: TGTGCCAGCAGTTCATACGTACAGCCGCCCTACGAGCAGTACTTC. Its protein product is CASSSYVQPPYEQYF. The variable domain in full, with the rest retrieved from reference TRBV28 and TRBJ2-7, is DVKVTQSSRYLVKRTGEKVFLECVQDMDHENMFWYRQDPGLGLRLIYFSYDVKMKEKGDIPEGYSVSREKKERFSLILESASTNQTSMYLCASSSYVQPPYEQYFGPGTRLTVT.

The chain has TRBV19 and TRBJ1-4, with D possibly matching TRBD1 (5 bases). V lost 3 bases and J 5 bases, leaving 13 bases between the germline ends. The germline CDR1 and CDR2 sequences are LNHDA and SQIVND (reference sequence). The length of the CDR3 is 15 residues. The CDR3 sequence: CASSIGAAQNEKLFF. In DNA, the CDR3 is TGTGCCAGTAGTATTGGGGCAGCGCAAAATGAAAAACTGTTTTTT.

CDR3 sequence: CASSIPGTANYNEQFF. The CDR3 bases are TGTGCCAGCAGCATTCCCGGGACAGCAAATTACAATGAGCAGTTCTTC. V is TRBV7-2 and J is TRBJ2-1, with 7 bases that match TRBD1. The ends lost 5 bases at V and 4 bases at J; junction bases unmatched: 11. The CDR3 loop spans 16 amino acids. Germline lookup yields CDR1 SGHTA and CDR2 FQGNSA. The full variable domain, its missing parts supplied by reference TRBV7-2 and TRBJ2-1, is GAGVSQSPSNKVTEKGKDVELRCDPISGHTALYWYRQSLGQGLEFLIYFQGNSAPDKSGLPSDRFSAERTGGSVSTLTIQRTQQEDSAVYLCASSIPGTANYNEQFFGPGTRLTVL.

The chain has TRBV15 and TRBJ2-7; 7 bases line up with TRBD1. The CDR3 length is 13 residues. Germline V gene lookup returns CDR1 LNHNV and CDR2 YYDKDF (reference sequence). After removal of 5 bases from V and 2 bases from J, the junction contained 3 bases not matched to a gene. In DNA form, the CDR3 reads TGTGCCACCAGCGCCGGGACAGCCTACGAGCAGTACTTC. Translating it yields CATSAGTAYEQYF.

The V and J genes are TRBV5-8 and TRBJ2-3, with 12 bases that match TRBD2. The germline V gene has CDR1 SGHTS and CDR2 YDEGEE. The CDR3 is 15 residues long. V shed 4 bases and J 3 bases; nucleotides not matched to a gene: 3. The CDR3 sequence is CASSVGTSGTDTQYF. Written as DNA, the CDR3 is TGTGCCAGCAGCGTAGGGACTAGCGGGACAGATACGCAGTATTTT.

The CDR3 spells CATSTRGSIGELFF. The CDR3 DNA follows: TGTGCCACCAGTACACGGGGTAGTATCGGGGAGCTGTTTTTT. The chain has TRBV15 and TRBJ2-2, with D possibly TRBD2 on 5 matching bases. The CDR3 loop spans 14 amino acids. The V and J ends lost 6 bases and 7 bases respectively, with 15 bases between them. Germline assignment: CDR1 LNHNV and CDR2 YYDKDF (reference sequence).

The chain combines TRBV19 with TRBJ2-1, with 13 bases matching TRBD2. V trimming: 10 bases; J trimming: 6 bases; junction bases outside the gene matches: 15. This CDR3 has 17 residues. Germline V gene data show CDR1 as LNHDA and CDR2 as SQIVND (reference sequence). CDR3 amino acids: CATSWGTSGAGRNEQFF. The CDR3 DNA follows: TGTGCCACTTCTTGGGGGACTAGCGGGGCGGGGCGCAATGAGCAGTTCTTC.

As concerns this clone: It may be a read error: a sequence one base away is much more abundant. Other DNA sequences in the same sample also yield this CDR3. The chain joins TRBV6-5 to TRBJ1-1, with unresolved D. The V end was cut by 0 bases, the J end by 2 bases, with 7 bases between. The CDR3 extends over 14 amino acids. Germline CDR1 MNHEY, CDR2 SVGAGI. CDR3 sequence (DNA): TGTGCCAGCAGTTACTCGGAGGGAAACACTGAAGCTTTCTTT. This translates into CASSYSEGNTEAFF.

The V gene is TRBV5-4, the J gene TRBJ2-1, with D maybe TRBD2 (6 bases). The CDR3 runs to 16 residues. Germline V gives CDR1 SGHNT, CDR2 YYREEE (reference sequence). V shed 0 bases and J shed 5 bases, with 15 bases lying between them. DNA for the CDR3: TGTGCCAGCAGCTTGGGTAACGGGAGAGTCCACAATGAGCAGTTCTTC. This sequence encodes CASSLGNGRVHNEQFF.

This rearrangement joins TRBV11-2 to TRBJ2-1, with a weak D call TRBD2 (5 bases). Germline loops: CDR1 SGHAT, CDR2 FQNNGV. This CDR3 is built from 16 residues. V lost 1 base and J 3 bases, leaving 13 bases between the germline ends. The CDR3 DNA follows: TGTGCCAGCAGCTTAGGTGTCGGGGTGAACTACAATGAGCAGTTCTTC. This gives the protein CASSLGVGVNYNEQFF.